The sample holds a few counts of the clone carrying this TCR beta chain. The antigen remains undetermined. The germline gives CDR1 LNHNV, CDR2 YYDKDF (reference sequence). The CDR3 contains 13 residues. V was trimmed by 3 bases and J by 5 bases, leaving 11 bases between them. This entry is derived from a study of T-cell reconstitution after alpha-beta-depleted transplantation in children. General observations from the study: Newly produced T cells mostly accounted for T-cell counts and diversity one year post-transplant. Reportedly, roughly two months post-transplant, alpha-beta T cells arose from several hundred expanded graft clones. It was surviving recipient T cells and thymic progenitors that gave some patients high TCRbeta diversity at day 60.

Unique molecular identifiers featured in how the TCRbeta library was prepared. TCRdb reprocessed the PCR reads with MiXCR, giving one entry per CDR3 protein. The repertoire holds about 830,000 distinct CDR3 sequences, with approximately 15% as singletons. The material was PBMCs, mostly from graft donor cells, obtained 360 days after TCRalphabeta/CD19-depleted stem cell transplant. The receptor was isolated from a male patient aged 10 to 17 who had a stem cell transplant for acute lymphoblastic leukemia, so the T cells may come from the graft donor. This chain connects TRBV15 to TRBJ2-7; the D is unclear. This CDR3 is CATSRVNRHEQYF. DNA of the CDR3: TGTGCCACCAGCAGGGTTAATCGGCACGAGCAGTACTTC.